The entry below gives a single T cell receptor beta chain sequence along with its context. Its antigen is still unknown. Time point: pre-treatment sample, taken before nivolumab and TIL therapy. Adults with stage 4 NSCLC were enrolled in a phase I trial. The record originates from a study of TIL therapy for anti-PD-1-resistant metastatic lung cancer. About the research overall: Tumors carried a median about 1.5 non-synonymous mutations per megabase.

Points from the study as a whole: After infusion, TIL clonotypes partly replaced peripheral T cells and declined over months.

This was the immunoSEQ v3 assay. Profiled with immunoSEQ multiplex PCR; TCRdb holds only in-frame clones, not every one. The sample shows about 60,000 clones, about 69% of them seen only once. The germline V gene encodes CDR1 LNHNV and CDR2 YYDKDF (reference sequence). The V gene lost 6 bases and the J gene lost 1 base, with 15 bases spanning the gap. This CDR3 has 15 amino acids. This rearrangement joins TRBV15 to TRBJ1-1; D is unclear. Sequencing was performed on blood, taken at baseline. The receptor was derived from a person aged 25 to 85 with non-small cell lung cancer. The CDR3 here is CATRRGGTGNTEAFF. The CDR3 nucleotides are TGTGCCACCAGACGAGGAGGCACGGGGAACACTGAAGCTTTCTTT.